The next 10 T cell receptor beta chains were all read from a single sample in a study of cytomegalovirus exposure and HLA in healthy donors. Libraries were prepared by immunoSEQ multiplex PCR; TCRdb keeps only in-frame clonotypes and omits some of them. The sample yields fewer than 60,000 clones, roughly 94% seen once. Sequences were obtained from PBMCs. The receptors were sampled from a woman aged 18-35 years in good health and CMV-seropositive.

The chain joins TRBV5-1 to TRBJ1-4; TRBD1 matches 8 bases. V trimming: 4 bases; J trimming: 8 bases; junction bases outside the gene matches: 10. This CDR3 has 15 amino acids. Germline V gene sequence: CDR1 SGHRS, CDR2 YFSETQ. CDR3 in amino acids: CASSPRTGQGEKLFF. Here the CDR3 DNA reads TGCGCCAGCAGCCCGCGGACAGGGCAAGGAGAAAAACTGTTTTTT.

The genes are TRBV7-3 and TRBJ1-1; TRBD1 might be the D (6 bases). Germline CDR1 SGHTA, CDR2 FQGTGA. The CDR3 totals 13 residues. Trimming left V 5 bases short and J 6 bases short, with 13 bases between. The CDR3 DNA follows: TGTGCCAGCAGCGCCCGGGGGGCGGCTGAAGCTTTCTTT. It is translated as CASSARGAAEAFF.

The rearrangement joins TRBV7-2 to TRBJ2-1; D call uncertain. Trimming cost V 5 bases and J 8 bases, with 19 bases left between them. The germline V gene has CDR1 SGHTA and CDR2 FQGNSA. There are 15 residues in the CDR3. The CDR3 nucleotides read TGTGCCAGCAGCGTGGGCCCTGTTAATGGGCATGAGCAGTTCTTC. Protein: CASSVGPVNGHEQFF. The full variable domain, with the rest looked up from reference TRBV7-2 and TRBJ2-1, is GAGVSQSPSNKVTEKGKDVELRCDPISGHTALYWYRQSLGQGLEFLIYFQGNSAPDKSGLPSDRFSAERTGGSVSTLTIQRTQQEDSAVYLCASSVGPVNGHEQFFGPGTRLTVL.

The chain couples TRBV20-1 to TRBJ2-1, with D possibly matching TRBD2 (5 bases). CDR1 and CDR2 from the germline V gene are DFQATT and SNEGSKA (reference sequence). This CDR3 contains 10 residues. Trimming stripped 7 bases from V and 6 bases from J, with 7 bases between. CDR3 nucleotide sequence: TGCAGTGTAGGACTCAATGAGCAGTTCTTC. This sequence encodes CSVGLNEQFF.

V is TRBV7-6 and J is TRBJ2-7, with D maybe TRBD1 (6 bases). V was pared by 5 bases and J by 2 bases, with 13 bases between. The CDR3 sequence is 14 residues long. Per the germline V gene, CDR1 is SGHVS and CDR2 is FNYEAQ. The CDR3 sequence is CASSGRTEPYEQYF. The CDR3 DNA sequence: TGTGCCAGCAGCGGTCGGACAGAGCCCTACGAGCAGTACTTC.

The V and J genes are TRBV9 and TRBJ2-6; D is uncertain. Between the trimmed V and J ends, which lost 0 bases and 9 bases, there was a span of 10 bases. Germline loops: CDR1 SGDLS, CDR2 YYNGEE. The CDR3 spans 14 residues. CDR3 coding DNA: TGTGCCAGCAGCGTAGGTCTGTCGTACAACGTCCTGACTTTC. This translates into CASSVGLSYNVLTF.

This clone was observed once. This rearrangement joins TRBV14 to TRBJ2-7, with 9 bases lining up with TRBD1. The CDR3 spans 16 residues. The germline CDR1 and CDR2 sequences are SGHDN and FVKESK. Trimming at V came to 0 bases and at J to 5 bases, leaving 8 bases not matched to a gene. CDR3 loop: CASSQELWGQGDEQYF. The CDR3 DNA is TGTGCCAGCAGCCAAGAGCTGTGGGGACAGGGCGACGAGCAGTACTTC.

The chain is built from TRBV6-4 and TRBJ2-1; the match to TRBD2 covers 14 bases. CDR1 and CDR2 (germline): MRHNA, SNTAGT. The CDR3 length is 16 residues. Germline trimming cut 0 bases from V and 8 bases from J; bases unmatched to any gene: 3. In DNA, the CDR3 is TGTGCCAGCAGTGACTCGGGGACTAGCGGGAGCGATGAGCAGTTCTTC. Its translation is CASSDSGTSGSDEQFF.

This clone was recorded only once. J is TRBJ2-3 and V is TRBV5-1; perhaps TRBD1 as D (6 bases). V dropped 1 base and J dropped 0 bases, with 18 bases sitting between them. Per germline, CDR1 SGHRS and CDR2 YFSETQ. This CDR3 spans 18 amino acids. The CDR3 here is CASSLKAQGRLSTDTQYF. The CDR3 region has the DNA TGCGCCAGCAGCTTGAAAGCACAGGGTAGGCTGAGCACAGATACGCAGTATTTT.

This clone showed up just once. The V gene is TRBV28, the J gene TRBJ2-7; D might be TRBD2 (6 bases). Trimming left V 5 bases short and J 0 bases short, with 23 bases between. The CDR3 consists of 18 residues. CDR1 and CDR2 from the germline V gene are MDHEN and SYDVKM. This chain's CDR3 is CASSPERGFNYRSYEQYF. CDR3 coding DNA: TGTGCCAGCAGTCCCGAACGGGGGTTTAATTACCGCTCCTACGAGCAGTACTTC. Combining the CDR3 with reference TRBV28 and TRBJ2-7 gives the whole variable domain DVKVTQSSRYLVKRTGEKVFLECVQDMDHENMFWYRQDPGLGLRLIYFSYDVKMKEKGDIPEGYSVSREKKERFSLILESASTNQTSMYLCASSPERGFNYRSYEQYFGPGTRLTVT.